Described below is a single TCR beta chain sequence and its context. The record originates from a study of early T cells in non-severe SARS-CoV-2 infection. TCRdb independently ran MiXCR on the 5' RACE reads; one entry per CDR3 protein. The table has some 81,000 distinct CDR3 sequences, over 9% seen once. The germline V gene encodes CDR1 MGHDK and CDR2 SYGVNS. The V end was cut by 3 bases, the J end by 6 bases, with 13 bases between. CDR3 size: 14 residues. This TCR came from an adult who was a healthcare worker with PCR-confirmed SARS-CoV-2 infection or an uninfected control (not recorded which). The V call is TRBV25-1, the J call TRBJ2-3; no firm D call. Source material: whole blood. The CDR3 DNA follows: TGTGCCAGCAGTGATACGTTTTCTACGGATACGCAGTATTTT. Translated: CASSDTFSTDTQYF.